The entry below describes one TCR beta chain. The antigen is not known. This specimen comes from a study of regulatory T cells in long-lasting Graves disease. Study at large: Graves' patients who were just diagnosed had used antithyroid drugs for under 3 months. Points from the study as a whole: Thyroid tissue was not sampled; only peripheral blood was. Among samples with persistent disease, TRBV28, TRBJ1-2 and TRBJ2-5 were favored.

Sequencing libraries for TCR beta were prepared with iRepertoire HTBI primers and Arm-PCR of CDR3 regions. In TCRdb, the multiplex PCR reads were re-called with MiXCR into one record per CDR3 protein. The sample records hundreds of thousands of distinct CDR3 sequences, 15% to 20% being singletons. Indicated time point: newly diagnosed GD, antithyroid drugs for less than 3 months. RNA from PBMCs was the source of the TCR library. Patient provenance is recorded as an endocrinology department in Xi'an, China. The V gene's germline CDR1 is SGDLS and CDR2 YYNGEE. The CDR3 is 16 amino acids. The J segment lost 1 base and the V segment lost 0 bases, leaving 3 bases of the junction unmatched.

The chain joins TRBV9 to TRBJ2-2; 7 bases align to TRBD2. This TCR was recovered from a female donor with Graves disease. The sample was peripheral blood mononuclear cells (PBMCs), taken at new diagnosis, from a patient treated with antithyroid drugs. This CDR3 is CASSVASSGNTGELFF. CDR3 bases: TGTGCCAGCAGCGTAGCGTCTAGCGGGAACACCGGGGAGCTGTTTTTT.